This T cell receptor (beta chain) was captured in a study of T-cell reconstitution after alpha-beta-depleted transplantation in children. Findings and limits, study-wide: One year after transplant, T-cell counts and diversity came mostly from newly produced T cells.

Germline V gene sequence: CDR1 SQVTM, CDR2 ANQGSEA. The V gene lost 4 bases and the J gene lost 1 base, with 12 bases spanning the gap. The CDR3 contains 14 residues. It was with unique molecular identifiers that the TCRbeta library was prepared. In TCRdb, the PCR reads were re-called with MiXCR into one record per CDR3 protein. The table shows about 200,000 distinct CDR3 sequences, with roughly 9.1% occurring only once. About this clonotype: Its antigen is currently unknown.

V gene TRBV29-1 combines with J gene TRBJ2-3; D is unclear. This sequence was found in a male patient between 2 and 15 years old who had a stem cell transplant for acute myeloid leukemia, so the T cells may come from the graft donor. Specimen: PBMCs, mostly from graft donor cells, collected 360 days after TCRalphabeta/CD19-depleted stem cell transplant. CDR3 loop: CSVASLRGTDTQYF. The CDR3 region has the DNA TGCAGCGTTGCTTCACTTCGGGGCACAGATACGCAGTATTTT.